What follows are 14 T cell receptor beta chains derived from one specimen sequenced in a study of T cells in narcolepsy (dated by TCRdb to about 2018). Libraries were constructed by the immunoSEQ multiplex PCR assay. Imported from immuneACCESS, the table was reduced by TCRdb to in-frame sequences with V and J called. These copies leave out some clones; in studies compared against another copy, an unresolved V gene accounts for under half, and the cause of the remainder is not known. The sample records about 25,000 clones, approximately 85% of which are singletons. The ten largest clones capture roughly 1.4% of the sample. Sample: CD45RA- memory CD4+ T cells from PBMCs. In the paper's terms, the cell subset or site label means: memory T cells sorted ex vivo from peripheral blood. The receptor source for this set is a human donor with narcolepsy.

This chain connects TRBV5-1 to TRBJ1-3, with TRBD1 as a possible D gene (5 bases). Per germline, CDR1 SGHRS and CDR2 YFSETQ. The CDR3 is 15 residues long. With 4 bases removed from V and 7 bases from J, the gap between germline ends came to 18 bases. The CDR3 here is CASSDPSGVENTIYF. The CDR3 bases are TGCGCCAGCAGCGACCCCTCGGGGGTTGAGAACACCATATATTTT.

The chain has TRBV27 and TRBJ1-2; 7 bases fit TRBD1. The CDR3 spans 15 residues. The junction had 5 bases not matched to a gene; V was cut back by 0 bases and J by 4 bases. CDR1 is MNHEY and CDR2 is SMNVEV in the germline V gene (reference sequence). Written as DNA, the CDR3 is TGTGCCAGCAGTTTATCTGGGGGACAGATCTATGGCTACACCTTC. This gives the protein CASSLSGGQIYGYTF.

V and J are TRBV9 and TRBJ2-3; TRBD2 matches at 7 bases. Unmatched junction bases numbered 12, after V lost 0 bases and J lost 2 bases. CDR3 length equals 18 residues. Germline CDR1 SGDLS, CDR2 YYNGEE. CDR3 residues: CASSVGNRGLADTDTQYF. Written as DNA, the CDR3 is TGTGCCAGCAGCGTAGGTAATCGAGGGCTAGCGGACACAGATACGCAGTATTTT. Based on the CDR3 plus reference TRBV9 and TRBJ2-3, the full variable domain is DSGVTQTPKHLITATGQRVTLRCSPRSGDLSVYWYQQSLDQGLQFLIQYYNGEERAKGNILERFSAQQFPDLHSELNLSSLELGDSALYFCASSVGNRGLADTDTQYFGPGTRLTVL.

J is TRBJ1-5 and V is TRBV19, with 9 bases aligning to TRBD1. Germline V gives CDR1 LNHDA, CDR2 SQIVND (reference sequence). This CDR3 has 14 residues. Losses at the gene ends were 9 bases for V and 6 bases for J; bases not matched to a gene: 9. The CDR3 loop reads CASRLGTGFQPQHF. The CDR3 DNA follows: TGTGCCAGCCGGCTCGGGACAGGGTTTCAGCCCCAGCATTTT. Full variable domain (missing parts from reference TRBV19 and TRBJ1-5): DGGITQSPKYLFRKEGQNVTLSCEQNLNHDAMYWYRQDPGQGLRLIYYSQIVNDFQKGDIAEGYSVSREKKESFPLTVTSAQKNPTAFYLCASRLGTGFQPQHFGDGTRLSIL.

V is TRBV19 and J is TRBJ2-5; 7 bases map to TRBD1. The last part of the DNA fits TRBJ2-7 better; the J call may be wrong. Germline values: CDR1 LNHDA, CDR2 SQIVND (reference sequence). The CDR3 totals 14 residues. The CDR3: CASSAGQVSYEQYF. The CDR3 bases are TGTGCCAGTAGTGCAGGACAGGTCTCCTACGAGCAGTACTTC.

The chain couples TRBV7-6 to TRBJ2-7; the match to TRBD2 covers 7 bases. The V segment lost 1 base and the J segment 0 bases; nucleotides outside the gene matches: 9. The CDR3 extends over 17 amino acids. Germline V gives CDR1 SGHVS, CDR2 FNYEAQ. CDR3 loop: CASSLEVGRERSYEQYF. In nucleotides, the CDR3 is TGTGCCAGCAGCTTAGAGGTGGGGCGGGAGCGCTCCTACGAGCAGTACTTC.

For the CDR3, the DNA is TGTGCCAGCAGCCCCAGACAGTTCGGCGGTGAGCAGTTCTTC. Amino acid sequence: CASSPRQFGGEQFF. The rearrangement links TRBV9 to TRBJ2-1; TRBD1 might be the D (5 bases). There are 14 residues in the CDR3. The germline V gene encodes CDR1 SGDLS and CDR2 YYNGEE. V dropped 4 bases and J dropped 9 bases, with 17 bases sitting between them.

V gene TRBV28 combines with J gene TRBJ2-3, with D tentatively TRBD2 (5 bases). V was trimmed by 4 bases and J by 3 bases, leaving 14 bases between them. CDR1 is MDHEN and CDR2 is SYDVKM in the germline V gene. This CDR3 region has 15 residues. CDR3 nucleotides: TGTGCCAGCAGTTCCACTAGATTGGAAACAGATACGCAGTATTTT. The encoded protein is CASSSTRLETDTQYF. Complete variable domain (other parts from reference TRBV28 and TRBJ2-3): DVKVTQSSRYLVKRTGEKVFLECVQDMDHENMFWYRQDPGLGLRLIYFSYDVKMKEKGDIPEGYSVSREKKERFSLILESASTNQTSMYLCASSSTRLETDTQYFGPGTRLTVL.

The gene calls are TRBV9 and TRBJ1-5, with D uncertain. Looked up from germline, CDR1 is SGDLS and CDR2 is YYNGEE. Trimming took 0 bases from V and 3 from J, leaving 7 bases between them. The CDR3 is 14 residues long. The CDR3 is CASSVDGYNQPQHF. CDR3 in DNA: TGTGCCAGCAGCGTAGACGGGTACAATCAGCCCCAGCATTTT.

This sequence joins TRBV5-4 and TRBJ2-5, with TRBD2 identical over 9 bases. In germline, CDR1 is SGHNT, CDR2 YYREEE (reference sequence). CDR3 length: 14 amino acids. Trimming at V came to 0 bases and at J to 4 bases, leaving 1 base not matched to a gene. The CDR3 nucleotides read TGTGCCAGCAGCTTGGTAGCGGGAGTAGAGACCCAGTACTTC. The encoded protein is CASSLVAGVETQYF.

A few counts support this clone. V usage is TRBV5-1 and J usage is TRBJ2-5; 8 positions match TRBD1. Germline-derived CDR1 and CDR2 are SGHRS and YFSETQ. This CDR3 is built from 15 residues. Trimming at V came to 3 bases and at J to 2 bases, leaving 6 bases not matched to a gene. CDR3 sequence: CASSSGDRPQETQYF. For the CDR3, the DNA is TGCGCCAGCAGCTCCGGGGACAGGCCGCAAGAGACCCAGTACTTC.

In its sample, this clone was seen once. The gene calls are TRBV10-3 and TRBJ2-7; 8 bases are shared with TRBD2. V trimming: 3 bases; J trimming: 0 bases; junction bases outside the gene matches: 4. Germline-derived CDR1 and CDR2 are ENHRY and SYGVKD. The CDR3 is 15 amino acids. CDR3 coding DNA: TGTGCCATCAGTGATCTAGCGGGCAACTCCTACGAGCAGTACTTC. Translated: CAISDLAGNSYEQYF.

The rearrangement uses TRBV19 and TRBJ2-5, with 10 bases identical to TRBD2. The J call may be faulty, since TRBJ2-7 better matches the DNA end. This CDR3 is built from 14 residues. CDR1 is LNHDA and CDR2 is SQIVND in the germline V gene (reference sequence). CDR3 amino acids: CAPDSGRSSYEQYF. CDR3 nucleotide sequence: TGTGCCCCAGATAGCGGGAGGTCCTCCTACGAGCAGTACTTC.

The rearrangement uses TRBV6-1 and TRBJ2-1, with 11 bases identical to TRBD2. Germline lookup yields CDR1 MNHNS and CDR2 SASEGT. The ends lost 2 bases at V and 9 bases at J; junction bases unmatched: 3. The CDR3 has 14 amino acids. Here the CDR3 DNA reads TGTGCCAGCAGTGAACTAGCGGGAGGCGGTGAGCAGTTCTTC. Translated, it gives CASSELAGGGEQFF.